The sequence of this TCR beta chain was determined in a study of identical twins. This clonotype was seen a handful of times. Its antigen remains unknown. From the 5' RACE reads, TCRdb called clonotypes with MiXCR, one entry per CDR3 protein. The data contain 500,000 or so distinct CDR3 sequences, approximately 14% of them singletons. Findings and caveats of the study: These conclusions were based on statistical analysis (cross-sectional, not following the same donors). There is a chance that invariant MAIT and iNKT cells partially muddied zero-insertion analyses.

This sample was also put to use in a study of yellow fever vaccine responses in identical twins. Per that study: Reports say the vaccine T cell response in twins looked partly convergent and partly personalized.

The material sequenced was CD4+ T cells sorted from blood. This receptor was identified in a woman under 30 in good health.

CDR3 DNA: TGTGCCAGCAGCTTAGGACAGGGGGCTCCCTACGAGCAGTACTTC. Protein product: CASSLGQGAPYEQYF. The rearrangement links TRBV7-2 to TRBJ2-7; 10 bases map to TRBD1. The CDR3 covers 15 residues. Germline V CDR1 and CDR2: SGHTA, FQGNSA. V trimming: 1 base; J trimming: 2 bases; junction bases outside the gene matches: 2.